A selection of T cell receptor beta chains follows, all from one sample in a study of blood T cell repertoires in COVID-19. Only in-frame clones appear in the TCRdb table, and some are missing; sequencing was by immunoSEQ multiplex PCR. Of some 48,000 clones in the sample, about 92% were seen once. Sequencing was done on a sample of peripheral blood. The receptors were sampled from a woman aged 80 or older with acute or convalescent COVID-19. CDR3s include the opening cysteine and the closing phenylalanine or tryptophan. A D gene is named only where the DNA matches it firmly. Rows give clone size only sometimes, using once, few, many, or a class for an expanded clone.

V	size	length	D	J	CDR3	DNA
TRBV10-3	-	17	-	TRBJ1-3	CAISESNPTLSGNTIYF	TGTGCCATCAGTGAGTCAAACCCGACACTCTCTGGAAACACCATATATTTT
TRBV6-6	-	12	-	TRBJ1-5	CASSYGDQPQHF	TGTGCCAGCAGTTACGGAGATCAGCCCCAGCATTTT
TRBV4-1	-	16	TRBD1	TRBJ2-1	CASSQGDRALYNEQFF	TGCGCCAGCAGCCAGGGGGACAGGGCCCTCTACAATGAGCAGTTCTTC
TRBV30	-	14	-	TRBJ1-2	CAWSQARPAYGYTF	TGTGCCTGGAGCCAGGCCCGACCGGCCTATGGCTACACCTTC
TRBV5-1	-	16	TRBD2	TRBJ2-3	CASSVGAGPSTDTQYF	TGCGCCAGCAGCGTGGGAGCGGGGCCGAGCACAGATACGCAGTATTTT
TRBV19	-	14	-	TRBJ2-5	CASSAAGAQETQYF	TGTGCCAGTAGTGCGGCGGGGGCCCAAGAGACCCAGTACTTC
TRBV5-1	-	14	TRBD1	TRBJ2-7	CASMGTGDSYEQYF	TGCGCCAGCATGGGGACAGGGGACTCCTACGAGCAGTACTTC
TRBV5-1	-	16	-	TRBJ1-3	CASSPGGTLSGNTIYF	TGCGCCAGCAGCCCCGGTGGGACACTCTCTGGAAACACCATATATTTT
TRBV12-3/TRBV12-4	-	13	-	TRBJ1-1	CASSFNRKTEAFF	TGTGCCAGCAGTTTTAACAGAAAAACTGAAGCTTTCTTT
TRBV19	-	14	-	TRBJ2-2	CASSQGKGTGELFF	TGTGCCAGTAGCCAGGGGAAAGGCACCGGGGAGCTGTTTTTT
TRBV5-8	-	12	-	TRBJ2-5	CASRRRLETQYF	TGTGCCAGCAGAAGAAGACTAGAGACCCAGTACTTC
TRBV28	-	14	TRBD1	TRBJ1-1	CASSLFTGGTEAFF	TGTGCCAGCAGTTTATTCACAGGGGGCACTGAAGCTTTCTTT
TRBV6-4	-	14	-	TRBJ1-6	CASSANSNNSPLHF	TGTGCCAGCAGTGCGAACAGCAATAATTCACCCCTCCACTTT
TRBV19	-	15	-	TRBJ1-4	CASGGRAATNEKLFF	TGTGCCAGTGGAGGACGTGCGGCAACTAATGAAAAACTGTTTTTT
TRBV10-1	few	17	-	TRBJ2-2	CASSESSRPANTGELFF	TGCGCCAGCAGTGAGTCGAGCAGGCCCGCGAACACCGGGGAGCTGTTTTTT
TRBV2	-	14	TRBD1	TRBJ2-3	CASRDRGTTDTQYF	TGTGCCAGCAGGGACAGGGGTACTACAGATACGCAGTATTTT
TRBV5-6	once	16	TRBD2	TRBJ2-1	CASSPPGGGSYNEQFF	TGTGCCAGCAGCCCCCCGGGCGGGGGTTCCTACAATGAGCAGTTCTTC
TRBV2	-	13	-	TRBJ2-5	CASIPEATGTQYF	TGTGCCAGCATCCCCGAAGCAACGGGGACCCAGTACTTC
TRBV5-5	medium-sized	15	-	TRBJ1-1	CASRWGRGGNTEAFF	TGTGCCAGCAGGTGGGGTCGGGGAGGGAACACTGAAGCTTTCTTT
TRBV28	-	16	-	TRBJ1-2	CASSLSQSGSSYGYTF	TGTGCCAGCAGTTTATCCCAAAGTGGATCTAGCTATGGCTACACCTTC
TRBV19	-	16	TRBD1	TRBJ1-1	CASSIWNRGSDTEAFF	TGTGCCAGTAGTATATGGAACAGGGGGTCGGACACTGAAGCTTTCTTT
TRBV25-1	-	14	-	TRBJ1-2	CASSEINQVNGYTF	TGTGCCAGCAGTGAAATAAACCAGGTTAATGGCTACACCTTC
TRBV19	-	14	-	TRBJ1-5	CAGAQDSQNQPQHF	TGTGCCGGGGCCCAGGACAGCCAAAATCAGCCCCAGCATTTT
TRBV5-8	-	14	-	TRBJ1-6	CASSRESYNSPLHF	TGTGCCAGCAGCAGAGAGTCCTATAATTCACCCCTCCACTTT
TRBV3-1/TRBV3-2	once	16	TRBD1	TRBJ1-2	CASSQDPRGLHYGYTF	TGTGCCAGCAGCCAAGATCCCAGGGGGCTGCACTATGGCTACACCTTC
TRBV5-4	-	14	-	TRBJ2-5	CASSLQLGGETQYF	TGTGCCAGCAGCTTGCAGTTGGGGGGAGAGACCCAGTACTTC
TRBV7-2	-	16	TRBD2	TRBJ2-5	CASSPGGLAGKETQYF	TGTGCCAGCAGCCCTGGGGGACTAGCGGGTAAAGAGACCCAGTACTTC
TRBV4-1	-	16	-	TRBJ2-5	CASSRAGSENQETQYF	TGCGCCAGCAGCCGAGCCGGGTCGGAGAACCAAGAGACCCAGTACTTC
TRBV5-6	-	16	TRBD2	TRBJ2-5	CASSLPGTSGGRTQYF	TGTGCCAGCAGCTTGCCCGGGACTAGCGGGGGTCGGACCCAGTACTTC
TRBV6-5	-	15	TRBD2	TRBJ2-3	CASSYGRASTDTQYF	TGTGCCAGCAGTTATGGGAGGGCTAGCACAGATACGCAGTATTTT
TRBV6-5	-	12	-	TRBJ1-5	CASSNSPGPQHF	TGTGCCAGCAGCAACAGTCCTGGGCCCCAGCATTTT
TRBV5-6	-	16	TRBD1	TRBJ1-6	CASSGGQGLYNSPLHF	TGTGCCAGCAGCGGGGGACAGGGTCTTTATAATTCACCCCTCCACTTT
TRBV19	-	14	-	TRBJ2-5	CASSIVGDQETQYF	TGTGCCAGTAGTATAGTCGGGGACCAAGAGACCCAGTACTTC
TRBV2	few	13	-	TRBJ1-3	CASRRSPGNTIYF	TGTGCCAGCCGCAGATCCCCTGGAAACACCATATATTTT
TRBV5-4	once	15	TRBD1	TRBJ2-7	CASSSRTGVPYEQYF	TGTGCCAGCAGCTCCCGGACAGGGGTCCCCTACGAGCAGTACTTC
TRBV2	-	12	TRBD1	TRBJ2-5	CANGQGGETQYF	TGTGCCAACGGACAGGGCGGGGAGACCCAGTACTTC
TRBV6-1	-	12	-	TRBJ1-2	CASSDRLYGYTF	TGTGCCAGCAGTGACAGACTCTATGGCTACACCTTC
TRBV5-4	-	14	-	TRBJ1-6	CASSLSLGNSPLHF	TGTGCCAGCAGCTTGTCGCTAGGTAATTCACCCCTCCACTTT
TRBV2	-	14	TRBD1	TRBJ2-2	CASSGTANTGELFF	TGTGCCAGCAGCGGGACAGCTAACACCGGGGAGCTGTTTTTT
TRBV19	-	12	-	TRBJ1-5	CSGDNCNQPQHF	TGTTCCGGGGACAATTGCAATCAGCCCCAGCATTTT
TRBV7-9	once	17	TRBD1	TRBJ1-3	CASSRAPTGFSGNTIYF	TGTGCCAGCAGCCGGGCCCCGACAGGGTTCTCTGGAAACACCATATATTTT
TRBV5-1	-	14	-	TRBJ2-5	CASSLGLTQETQYF	TGCGCCAGCAGCTTGGGACTCACCCAAGAGACCCAGTACTTC
TRBV27	-	13	-	TRBJ1-3	CASRLRAGNTIYF	TGTGCCAGCAGACTCCGGGCTGGAAACACCATATATTTT
TRBV25-1	-	12	TRBD1	TRBJ2-3	CASSPGQNTQYF	TGTGCCAGCAGCCCGGGACAGAATACGCAGTATTTT
TRBV5-1	-	12	-	TRBJ2-1	CASSLVAEDLFF	TGCGCCAGCAGCTTGGTTGCGGAAGATTTGTTCTTC
TRBV5-6	-	15	TRBD2	TRBJ2-3	CASSSLAGAHHTQYF	TGTGCCAGCAGCTCACTAGCGGGGGCCCACCATACGCAGTATTTT
TRBV5-1	once	16	TRBD2	TRBJ2-3	CASSTGLAGSTDTQYF	TGCGCCAGCAGCACGGGACTAGCGGGGAGCACAGATACGCAGTATTTT
TRBV24-1	-	15	TRBD2	TRBJ2-5	CATSDPGTSLETQYF	TGTGCCACCAGTGATCCAGGGACTAGCTTGGAGACCCAGTACTTC
TRBV7-6	-	15	TRBD2	TRBJ2-3	CASSSGGYPTDTQYF	TGTGCCAGCAGTTCGGGGGGGTATCCCACGGATACGCAGTATTTT
TRBV3-1/TRBV3-2	once	17	-	TRBJ2-3	CASSQGGEGARTDTQYF	TGTGCCAGCAGCCAAGGAGGAGAGGGAGCCCGCACAGATACGCAGTATTTT
TRBV19	-	16	TRBD2	TRBJ2-7	CASRLSSGSPFYEQYF	TGTGCCAGTCGCCTCTCTAGCGGGAGCCCCTTCTACGAGCAGTACTTC
TRBV10-3	-	15	TRBD2	TRBJ2-3	CAISHSGGRQDTQYF	TGTGCCATCAGTCACAGCGGGGGGCGTCAAGATACGCAGTATTTT
TRBV5-1	few	16	TRBD1	TRBJ2-2	CASSLVPTGLTGELFF	TGCGCCAGCAGCTTGGTTCCGACAGGGCTAACCGGGGAGCTGTTTTTT